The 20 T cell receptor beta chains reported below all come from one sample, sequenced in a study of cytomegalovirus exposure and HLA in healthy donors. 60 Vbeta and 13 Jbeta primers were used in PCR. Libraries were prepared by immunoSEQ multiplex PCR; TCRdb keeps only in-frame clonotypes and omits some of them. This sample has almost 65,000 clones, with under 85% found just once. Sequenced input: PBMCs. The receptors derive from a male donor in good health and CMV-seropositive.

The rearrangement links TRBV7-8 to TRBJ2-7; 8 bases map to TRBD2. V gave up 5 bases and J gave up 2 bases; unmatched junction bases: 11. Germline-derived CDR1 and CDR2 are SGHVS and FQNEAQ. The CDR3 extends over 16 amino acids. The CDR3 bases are TGTGCCAGCAGCCCCCGCGCGGGAGCGGGGGCCTACGAGCAGTACTTC. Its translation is CASSPRAGAGAYEQYF. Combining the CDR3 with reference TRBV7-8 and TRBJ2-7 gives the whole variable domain GAGVSQSPRYKVAKRGQDVALRCDPISGHVSLFWYQQALGQGPEFLTYFQNEAQLDKSGLPSDRFFAERPEGSVSTLKIQRTQQEDSAVYLCASSPRAGAGAYEQYFGPGTRLTVT.

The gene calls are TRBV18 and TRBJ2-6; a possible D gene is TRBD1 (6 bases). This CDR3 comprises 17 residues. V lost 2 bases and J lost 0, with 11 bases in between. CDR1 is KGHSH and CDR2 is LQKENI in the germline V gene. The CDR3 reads CASSPTRQASGANVLTF. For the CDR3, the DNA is TGTGCCAGCTCACCAACCCGACAGGCCTCTGGGGCCAACGTCCTGACTTTC.

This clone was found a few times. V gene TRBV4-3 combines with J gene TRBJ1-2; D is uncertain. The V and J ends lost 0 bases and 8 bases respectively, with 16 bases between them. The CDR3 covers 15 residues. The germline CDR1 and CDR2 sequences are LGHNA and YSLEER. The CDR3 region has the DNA TGCGCCAGCAGCCAAGATTTTGGCGGCGGCGAGGGCTACACCTTC. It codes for CASSQDFGGGEGYTF.

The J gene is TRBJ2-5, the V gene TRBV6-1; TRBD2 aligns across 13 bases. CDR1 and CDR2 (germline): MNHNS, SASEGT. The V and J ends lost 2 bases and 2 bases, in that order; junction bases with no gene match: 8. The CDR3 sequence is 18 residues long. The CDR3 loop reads CASSERVPGLAGQETQYF. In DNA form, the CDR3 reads TGTGCCAGCAGTGAAAGGGTTCCGGGACTAGCGGGGCAAGAGACCCAGTACTTC.

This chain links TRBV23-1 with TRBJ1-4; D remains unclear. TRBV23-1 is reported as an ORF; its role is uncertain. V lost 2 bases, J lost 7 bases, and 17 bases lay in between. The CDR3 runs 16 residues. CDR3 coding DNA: TGCGCCAGCAGTCAAGTGGCGGGAGGGATGACTGAAAAACTGTTTTTT. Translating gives CASSQVAGGMTEKLFF.

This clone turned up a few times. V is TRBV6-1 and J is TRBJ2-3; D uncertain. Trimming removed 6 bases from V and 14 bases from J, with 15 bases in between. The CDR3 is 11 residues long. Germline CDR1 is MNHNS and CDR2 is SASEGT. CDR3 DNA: TGTGCCAGCAGGAGCGATCTCAGACGGTATTTT. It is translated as CASRSDLRRYF.

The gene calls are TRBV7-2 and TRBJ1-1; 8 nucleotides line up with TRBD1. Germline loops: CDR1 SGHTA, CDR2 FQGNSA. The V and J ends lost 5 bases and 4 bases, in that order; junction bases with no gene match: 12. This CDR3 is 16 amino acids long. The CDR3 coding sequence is TGTGCCAGCAGCCCTAGGCAGGGGGCGCTGGGCACTGAAGCTTTCTTT. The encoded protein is CASSPRQGALGTEAFF.

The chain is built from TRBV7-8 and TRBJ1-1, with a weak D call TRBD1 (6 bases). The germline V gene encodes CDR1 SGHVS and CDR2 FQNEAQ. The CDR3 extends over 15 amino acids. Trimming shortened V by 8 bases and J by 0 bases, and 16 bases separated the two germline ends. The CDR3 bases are TGTGCCAGCTCTCCCCGGGGGGGGCTGAACACTGAAGCTTTCTTT. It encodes CASSPRGGLNTEAFF.

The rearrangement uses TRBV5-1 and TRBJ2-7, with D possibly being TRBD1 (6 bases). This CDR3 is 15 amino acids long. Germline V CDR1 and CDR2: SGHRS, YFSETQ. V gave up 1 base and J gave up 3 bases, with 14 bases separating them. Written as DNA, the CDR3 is TGCGCCAGCAGCTTGAGGCAGGGGCCCATCTACGAGCAGTACTTC. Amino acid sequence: CASSLRQGPIYEQYF. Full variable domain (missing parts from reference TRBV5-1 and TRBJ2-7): KAGVTQTPRYLIKTRGQQVTLSCSPISGHRSVSWYQQTPGQGLQFLFEYFSETQRNKGNFPGRFSGRQFSNSRSEMNVSTLELGDSALYLCASSLRQGPIYEQYFGPGTRLTVT.

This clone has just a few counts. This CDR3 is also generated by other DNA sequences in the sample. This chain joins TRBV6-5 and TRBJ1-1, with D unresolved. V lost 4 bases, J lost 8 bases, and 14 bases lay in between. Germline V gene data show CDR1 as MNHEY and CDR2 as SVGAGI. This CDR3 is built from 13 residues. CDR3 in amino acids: CASSLDSSREAFF. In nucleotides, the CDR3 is TGTGCCAGCAGTTTGGACTCTTCCCGGGAAGCTTTCTTT.

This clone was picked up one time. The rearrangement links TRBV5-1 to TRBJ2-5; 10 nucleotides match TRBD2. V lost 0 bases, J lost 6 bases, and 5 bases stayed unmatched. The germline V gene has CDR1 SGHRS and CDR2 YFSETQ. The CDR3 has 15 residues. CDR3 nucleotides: TGCGCCAGCAGCTTGGGGCTAGCGGGGGCAAAGACCCAGTACTTC. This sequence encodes CASSLGLAGAKTQYF.

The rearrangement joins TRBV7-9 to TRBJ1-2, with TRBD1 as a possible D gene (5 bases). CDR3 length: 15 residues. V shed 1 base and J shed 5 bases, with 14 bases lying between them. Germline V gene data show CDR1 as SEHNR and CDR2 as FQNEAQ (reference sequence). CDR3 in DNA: TGTGCCAGCAGCTTAGAGGTGGCAGGGATTTATGGCTACACCTTC. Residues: CASSLEVAGIYGYTF.

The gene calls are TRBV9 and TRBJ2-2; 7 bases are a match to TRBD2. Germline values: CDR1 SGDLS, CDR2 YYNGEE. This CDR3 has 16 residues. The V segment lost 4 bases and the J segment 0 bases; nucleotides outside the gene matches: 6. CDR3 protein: CASSWLGGTNTGELFF. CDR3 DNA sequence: TGTGCCAGCAGCTGGTTGGGAGGGACGAACACCGGGGAGCTGTTTTTT.

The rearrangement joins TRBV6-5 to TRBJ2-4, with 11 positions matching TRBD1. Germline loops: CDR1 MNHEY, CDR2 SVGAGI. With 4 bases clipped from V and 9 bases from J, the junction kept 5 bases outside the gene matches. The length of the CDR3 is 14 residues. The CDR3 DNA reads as TGTGCCAGCAGTTCCGGGACAGGGGGGACCATTCAGTACTTC. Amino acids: CASSSGTGGTIQYF.

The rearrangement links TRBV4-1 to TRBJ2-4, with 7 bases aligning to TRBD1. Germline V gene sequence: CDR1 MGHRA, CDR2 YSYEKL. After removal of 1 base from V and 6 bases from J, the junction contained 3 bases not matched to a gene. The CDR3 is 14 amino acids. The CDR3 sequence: CASSQVPGGNIQYF. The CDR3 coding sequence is TGCGCCAGCAGCCAAGTTCCAGGGGGAAACATTCAGTACTTC.

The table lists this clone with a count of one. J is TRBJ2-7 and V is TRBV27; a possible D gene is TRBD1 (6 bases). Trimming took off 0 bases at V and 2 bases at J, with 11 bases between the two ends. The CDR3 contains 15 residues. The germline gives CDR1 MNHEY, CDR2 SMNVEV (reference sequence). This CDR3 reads CASSLSGRGAYEQYF. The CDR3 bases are TGTGCCAGCAGTTTATCTGGCAGGGGCGCCTACGAGCAGTACTTC.

CDR3 sequence: CASSIVLGTGRGYTF. CDR3 nucleotide sequence: TGTGCCAGTAGTATAGTCCTCGGGACAGGGAGAGGCTACACCTTC. V usage is TRBV19 and J usage is TRBJ1-2; 9 bases align to TRBD1. V lost 1 base and J lost 8; bases outside the gene matches: 8. The CDR3 covers 15 residues. Germline V gene lookup returns CDR1 LNHDA and CDR2 SQIVND (reference sequence).

The CDR3: CASSPSRGQEKLFF. CDR3 DNA: TGTGCCAGCTCACCGAGCAGGGGACAAGAAAAACTGTTTTTT. The rearrangement uses TRBV18 and TRBJ1-4; possible D gene TRBD1, 6 bases. The germline V and J ends were trimmed by 3 bases and 8 bases, with 13 bases remaining between them. Germline assignment: CDR1 KGHSH and CDR2 LQKENI. The CDR3 totals 14 residues.

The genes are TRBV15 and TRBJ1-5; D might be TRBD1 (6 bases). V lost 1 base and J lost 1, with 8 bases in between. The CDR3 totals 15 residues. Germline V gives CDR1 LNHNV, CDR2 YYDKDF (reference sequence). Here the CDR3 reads CATSRGRGSNQPQHF. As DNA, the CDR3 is TGTGCCACCAGCAGAGGCAGGGGAAGCAATCAGCCCCAGCATTTT.

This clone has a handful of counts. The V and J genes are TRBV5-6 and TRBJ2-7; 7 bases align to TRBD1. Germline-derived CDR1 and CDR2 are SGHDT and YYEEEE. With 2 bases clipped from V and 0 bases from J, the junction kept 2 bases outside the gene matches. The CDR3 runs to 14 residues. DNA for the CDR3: TGTGCCAGCAGCTTTCGGACAGGCTCCTACGAGCAGTACTTC. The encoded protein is CASSFRTGSYEQYF.